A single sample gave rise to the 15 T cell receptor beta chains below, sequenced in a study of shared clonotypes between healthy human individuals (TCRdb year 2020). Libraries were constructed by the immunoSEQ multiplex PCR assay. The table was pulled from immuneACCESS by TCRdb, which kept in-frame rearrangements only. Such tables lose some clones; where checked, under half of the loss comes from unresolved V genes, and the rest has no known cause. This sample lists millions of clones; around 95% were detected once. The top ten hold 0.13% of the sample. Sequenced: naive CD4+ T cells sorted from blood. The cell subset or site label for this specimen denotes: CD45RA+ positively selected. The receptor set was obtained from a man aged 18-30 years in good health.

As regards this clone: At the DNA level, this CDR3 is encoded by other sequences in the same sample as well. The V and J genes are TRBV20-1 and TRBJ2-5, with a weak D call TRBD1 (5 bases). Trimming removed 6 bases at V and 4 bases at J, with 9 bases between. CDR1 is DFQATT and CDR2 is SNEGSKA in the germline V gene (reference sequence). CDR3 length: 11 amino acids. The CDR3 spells CSARAPETQYF. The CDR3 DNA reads TGCAGTGCCAGGGCCCCAGAGACCCAGTACTTC.

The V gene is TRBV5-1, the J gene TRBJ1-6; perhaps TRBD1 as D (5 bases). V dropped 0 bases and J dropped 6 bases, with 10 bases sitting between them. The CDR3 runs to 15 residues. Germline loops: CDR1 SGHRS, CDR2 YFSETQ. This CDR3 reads CASSLGDGGNSPLHF. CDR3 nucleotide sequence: TGCGCCAGCAGCTTGGGGGATGGGGGTAATTCACCCCTCCACTTT.

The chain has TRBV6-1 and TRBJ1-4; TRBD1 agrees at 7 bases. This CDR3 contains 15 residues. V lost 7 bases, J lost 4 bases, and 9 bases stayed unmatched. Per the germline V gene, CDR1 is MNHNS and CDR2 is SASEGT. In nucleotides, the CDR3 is TGTGCCAGCACTCCCGACAGGGCTTTTAATGAAAAACTGTTTTTT. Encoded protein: CASTPDRAFNEKLFF.

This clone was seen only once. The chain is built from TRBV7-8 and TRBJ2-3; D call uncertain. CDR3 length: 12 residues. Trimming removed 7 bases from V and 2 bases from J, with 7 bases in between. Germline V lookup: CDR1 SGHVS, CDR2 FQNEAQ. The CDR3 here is CASTVFTDTQYF. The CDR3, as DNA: TGTGCCAGCACCGTTTTCACAGATACGCAGTATTTT.

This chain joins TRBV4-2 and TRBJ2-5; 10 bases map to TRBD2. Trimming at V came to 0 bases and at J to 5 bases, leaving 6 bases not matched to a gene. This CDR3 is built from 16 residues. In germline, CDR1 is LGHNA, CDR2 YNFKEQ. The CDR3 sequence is CASSQEVLAGRETQYF. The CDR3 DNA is TGTGCCAGCAGCCAAGAAGTACTAGCGGGGCGGGAGACCCAGTACTTC.

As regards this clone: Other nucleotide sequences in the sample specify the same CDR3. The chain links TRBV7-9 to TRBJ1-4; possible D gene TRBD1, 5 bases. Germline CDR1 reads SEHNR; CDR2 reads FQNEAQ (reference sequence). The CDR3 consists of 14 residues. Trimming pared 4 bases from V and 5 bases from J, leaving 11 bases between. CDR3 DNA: TGTGCCAGCAGCTCCGGGACGGTGAATGAAAAACTGTTTTTT. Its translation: CASSSGTVNEKLFF. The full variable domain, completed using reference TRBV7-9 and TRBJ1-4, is DTGVSQNPRHKITKRGQNVTFRCDPISEHNRLYWYRQTLGQGPEFLTYFQNEAQLEKSRLLSDRFSAERPKGSFSTLEIQRTEQGDSAMYLCASSSGTVNEKLFFGSGTQLSVL.

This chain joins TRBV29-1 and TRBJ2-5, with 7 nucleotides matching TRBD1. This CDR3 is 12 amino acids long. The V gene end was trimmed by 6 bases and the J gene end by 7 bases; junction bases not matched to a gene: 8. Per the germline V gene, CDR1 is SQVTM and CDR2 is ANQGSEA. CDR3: CSVRQGEGTQYF. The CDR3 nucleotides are TGCAGCGTGAGACAGGGAGAAGGGACCCAGTACTTC.

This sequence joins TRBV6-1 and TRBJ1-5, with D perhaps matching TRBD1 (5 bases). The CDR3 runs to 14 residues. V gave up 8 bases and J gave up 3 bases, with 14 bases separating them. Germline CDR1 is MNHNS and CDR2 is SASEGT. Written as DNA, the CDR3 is TGTGCCAGCGTATCAGGGAATCCCAATCAGCCCCAGCATTTT. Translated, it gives CASVSGNPNQPQHF.

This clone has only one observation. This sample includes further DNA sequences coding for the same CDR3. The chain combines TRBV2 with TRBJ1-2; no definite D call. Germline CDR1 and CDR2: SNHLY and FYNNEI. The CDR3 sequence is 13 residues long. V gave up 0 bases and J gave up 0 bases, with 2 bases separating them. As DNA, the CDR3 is TGTGCCAGCAGTGAAGCCCCTAACTATGGCTACACCTTC. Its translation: CASSEAPNYGYTF.

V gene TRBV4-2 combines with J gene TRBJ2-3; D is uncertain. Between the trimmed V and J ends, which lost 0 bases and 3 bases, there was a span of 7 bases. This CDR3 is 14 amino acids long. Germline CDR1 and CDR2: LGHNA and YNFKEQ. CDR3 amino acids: CASSQEGLTDTQYF. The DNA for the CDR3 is TGTGCCAGCAGCCAAGAAGGGCTGACAGATACGCAGTATTTT.

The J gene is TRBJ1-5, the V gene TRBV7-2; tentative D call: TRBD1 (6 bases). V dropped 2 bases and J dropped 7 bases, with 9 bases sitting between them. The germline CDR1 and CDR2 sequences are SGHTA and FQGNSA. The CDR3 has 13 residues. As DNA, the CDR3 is TGTGCCAGCAGCTTAACAGGGCACCAGCCCCAGCATTTT. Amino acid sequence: CASSLTGHQPQHF.

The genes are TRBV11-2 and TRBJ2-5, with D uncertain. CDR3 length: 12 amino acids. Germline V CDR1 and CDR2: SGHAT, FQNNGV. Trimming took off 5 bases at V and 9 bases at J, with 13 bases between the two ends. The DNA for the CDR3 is TGTGCCAGCAGCCCCAGCTGGCAGGCCCAGTACTTC. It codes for CASSPSWQAQYF.

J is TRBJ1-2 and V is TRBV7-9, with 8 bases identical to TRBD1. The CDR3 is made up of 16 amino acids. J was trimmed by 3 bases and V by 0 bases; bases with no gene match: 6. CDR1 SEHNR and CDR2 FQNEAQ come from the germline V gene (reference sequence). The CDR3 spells CASSLAPQGAHYGYTF. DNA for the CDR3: TGTGCCAGCAGCTTAGCGCCTCAGGGGGCCCACTATGGCTACACCTTC.

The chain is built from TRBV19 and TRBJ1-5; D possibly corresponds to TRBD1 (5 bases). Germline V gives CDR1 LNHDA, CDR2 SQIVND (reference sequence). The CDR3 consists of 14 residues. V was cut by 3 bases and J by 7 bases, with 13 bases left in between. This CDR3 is CASSMSGGGQPQHF. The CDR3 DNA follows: TGTGCCAGTAGTATGTCCGGGGGAGGGCAGCCCCAGCATTTT.

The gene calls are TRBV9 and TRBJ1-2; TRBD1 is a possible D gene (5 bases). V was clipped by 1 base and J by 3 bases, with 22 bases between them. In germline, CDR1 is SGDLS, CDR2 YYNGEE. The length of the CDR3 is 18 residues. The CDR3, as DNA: TGTGCCAGCAGCGTAAGTTCACGACAGTGGAAGAGAGACTATGGCTACACCTTC. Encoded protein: CASSVSSRQWKRDYGYTF.